The 32 T cell receptor beta chains below were found in one sample sequenced in a study of regulatory T cells in long-lasting Graves disease. Arm-PCR of CDR3 regions and iRepertoire HTBI primers were the basis on which TCR beta libraries were built. TCRdb called the multiplex PCR reads again in MiXCR, with one record for every CDR3 protein. The table lists 300,000 to 400,000 distinct CDR3 sequences, around 15% of them singletons. Specified time point: newly diagnosed GD, antithyroid drugs for less than 3 months. PBMC-derived RNA was used for the TCR library. The material was peripheral blood mononuclear cells (PBMCs), obtained at new diagnosis, from a patient treated with antithyroid drugs. These receptors all stem from a female donor with Graves disease.

This clonotype was picked up many times. The chain employs TRBV7-9 and TRBJ2-1, with D possibly TRBD2 on 6 matching bases. The germline gives CDR1 SEHNR, CDR2 FQNEAQ (reference sequence). Trimming took off 8 bases at V and 8 bases at J, with 22 bases between the two ends. The CDR3 extends over 15 amino acids. CDR3 loop: CASPSVGGESDEQFF. CDR3 DNA sequence: TGTGCCAGCCCCTCCGTCGGGGGAGAGTCGGATGAGCAGTTCTTC.

This clonotype was picked up many times. The genes are TRBV27 and TRBJ1-5; D unclear. This CDR3 contains 14 residues. Germline CDR1 and CDR2: MNHEY and SMNVEV (reference sequence). V lost 5 bases to trimming and J lost 2 bases, with 10 bases between them. CDR3 DNA sequence: TGTGCCAGCAGTGCCGGGATGGGCAATCAGCCCCAGCATTTT. The encoded protein is CASSAGMGNQPQHF.

This clonotype came up many times. At one end, the junction sequence differs from germline, possibly due to a read error. The chain has TRBV9 and TRBJ2-7; possibly TRBD2 for D (5 bases). This CDR3 contains 10 residues. Germline values: CDR1 SGDLS, CDR2 YYNGEE. CDR3 loop: CASSGGDVAF. DNA of the CDR3: TGTGCCAGCAGCGGAGGAGATGTAGCGTTC.

The chain has TRBV30 and TRBJ2-7; 7 bases map to TRBD2. V trimming: 3 bases; J trimming: 4 bases; junction bases outside the gene matches: 6. Looked up from germline, CDR1 is GTSNPN and CDR2 is SVGIG (reference sequence). This CDR3 contains 13 residues. CDR3 coding DNA: TGTGCCTGGAGCGCGACTAGCTTATACGAGCAGTACTTC. Protein sequence: CAWSATSLYEQYF.

There are many counts of this clonotype. The V gene is TRBV7-9, the J gene TRBJ2-7; D may be TRBD2 (6 bases). V was trimmed by 3 bases and J by 7 bases, leaving 16 bases between them. The CDR3 is made up of 14 amino acids. Germline loops: CDR1 SEHNR, CDR2 FQNEAQ (reference sequence). Here the CDR3 DNA reads TGTGCCAGCAGCTTTGGGGTCCCGGGGGAGGAGCAGTACTTC. Residues: CASSFGVPGEEQYF.

This clonotype was observed many times. The chain has TRBV2 and TRBJ1-1; perhaps TRBD1 as D (5 bases). The CDR3 runs 15 residues. The germline V gene encodes CDR1 SNHLY and CDR2 FYNNEI. V was pared by 4 bases and J by 1 base, with 13 bases between. Here the CDR3 DNA reads TGTGCCAGCAGTGGACAAGGGGTAAGGAACACTGAAGCTTTCTTT. This translates into CASSGQGVRNTEAFF.

As for this clonotype: A much larger clonotype is one base distant, so this may be a read error. V gene TRBV27 combines with J gene TRBJ1-6; D is perhaps TRBD1 (6 bases). This CDR3 is 14 amino acids long. Germline assignment: CDR1 MNHEY and CDR2 SMNVEV (reference sequence). The CDR3 reads CASRRGSYNSLLHF. The CDR3 nucleotides are TGTGCCAGCAGAAGGGGGAGCTATAATTCACTCCTCCACTTT.

V is TRBV15 and J is TRBJ1-6; 9 bases align to TRBD1. Germline V gene sequence: CDR1 LNHNV, CDR2 YYDKDF (reference sequence). V dropped 2 bases and J dropped 7; count of bases not matched to a gene: 6. CDR3 length: 16 residues. For the CDR3, the DNA is TGTGCCACCAGCAGAAGCCCACAGGGGGCAAATTCACCCCTCCACTTT. It codes for CATSRSPQGANSPLHF. Together with reference TRBV15 and TRBJ1-6, the CDR3 gives the full variable domain: DAMVIQNPRYQVTQFGKPVTLSCSQTLNHNVMYWYQQKSSQAPKLLFHYYDKDFNNEADTPDNFQSRRPNTSFCFLDIRSPGLGDTAMYLCATSRSPQGANSPLHFGNGTRLTVT.

This clonotype has at least ten counts. V gene TRBV5-1 combines with J gene TRBJ2-3; 10 nucleotides agree with TRBD1. This CDR3 spans 19 amino acids. Per the germline V gene, CDR1 is SGHRS and CDR2 is YFSETQ. Trimming took 1 base from V and 0 from J; bases not matched to a gene: 11. The CDR3 is CASSLSPGTGVKSTDTQYF. Here the CDR3 DNA reads TGCGCCAGCAGCTTGTCACCCGGGACAGGGGTAAAAAGCACAGATACGCAGTATTTT.

In this sample, this clonotype turned up a few times. The V and J genes are TRBV19 and TRBJ2-2; D gene ambiguous. CDR3 length equals 18 residues. Trimming shortened V by 3 bases and J by 6 bases, and 23 bases separated the two germline ends. Germline assignment: CDR1 LNHDA and CDR2 SQIVND (reference sequence). The CDR3 bases are TGTGCCAGTAGTATTAGAGGTCTATTGGTCCCCCATTCCGGGGAGCTGTTTTTT. It translates to CASSIRGLLVPHSGELFF.

The table lists this clonotype with many counts. V is TRBV7-2 and J is TRBJ1-1; D gene ambiguous. Germline loops: CDR1 SGHTA, CDR2 FQGNSA. The CDR3 extends over 13 amino acids. V lost 2 bases and J 1 base, leaving 5 bases between the germline ends. CDR3 amino acids: CASSLSQNTEAFF. CDR3 bases: TGTGCCAGCAGCTTATCGCAGAACACTGAAGCTTTCTTT. The entire variable domain, with the rest obtained from reference TRBV7-2 and TRBJ1-1, is as follows: GAGVSQSPSNKVTEKGKDVELRCDPISGHTALYWYRQSLGQGLEFLIYFQGNSAPDKSGLPSDRFSAERTGGSVSTLTIQRTQQEDSAVYLCASSLSQNTEAFFGQGTRLTVV.

This clonotype occurred many times. The rearrangement uses TRBV12-3 or TRBV12-4 and TRBJ2-7; maybe TRBD1 (6 bases). V was clipped by 3 bases and J by 2 bases, with 11 bases between them. The CDR3 is made up of 14 amino acids. The DNA for the CDR3 is TGTGCCAGCAGTTTGAACAGGGTAACCTACGAGCAGTACTTC. Encoded protein: CASSLNRVTYEQYF.

Ten or more counts support this clonotype. V and J are TRBV20-1 and TRBJ2-3; 9 nucleotides agree with TRBD2. From germline, CDR1 is DFQATT and CDR2 SNEGSKA (reference sequence). The V gene end was trimmed by 8 bases and the J gene end by 4 bases; junction bases not matched to a gene: 10. CDR3 length: 14 amino acids. The CDR3 nucleotides read TGCAGTTGGATAGCGGGAGAAGGGCCAGATACGCAGTATTTT. It codes for CSWIAGEGPDTQYF.

This clonotype was recorded at least ten times. V gene TRBV27 combines with J gene TRBJ2-7; 9 bases match TRBD1. Germline loops: CDR1 MNHEY, CDR2 SMNVEV (reference sequence). V was pared by 6 bases and J by 3 bases, with 3 bases of the junction left unmatched. This CDR3 is built from 13 residues. Written as DNA, the CDR3 is TGTGCCAGCAGGGACAGGGGAGACTACGAGCAGTACTTC. Its translation: CASRDRGDYEQYF.

Ten or more counts support this clonotype. The rearrangement joins TRBV7-3 to TRBJ1-4; maybe TRBD1 (5 bases). Trimming pared 8 bases from V and 7 bases from J, leaving 17 bases between. This CDR3 has 14 residues. The germline gives CDR1 SGHTA, CDR2 FQGTGA. CDR3 DNA: TGTGCCAGCGGGGTGACAGATTTGTGTGAAAAACTGTTTTTT. Its translation: CASGVTDLCEKLFF.

The genes are TRBV20-1 and TRBJ2-7; 7 bases are a match to TRBD1. The DNA end is more similar to TRBJ2-3, so the J call may be wrong. CDR1 and CDR2 from the germline V gene are DFQATT and SNEGSKA (reference sequence). CDR3 length: 14 amino acids. CDR3 nucleotide sequence: TGCAGTGGGGGACAGTCCGGAGGTGCAGATACGCAGTATTTT. Translation: CSGGQSGGADTQYF.

V usage is TRBV30 and J usage is TRBJ1-2; TRBD1 agrees at 11 bases. The CDR3 totals 16 residues. Losses at the gene ends were 3 bases for V and 1 base for J; bases not matched to a gene: 7. Germline loops: CDR1 GTSNPN, CDR2 SVGIG (reference sequence). In nucleotides, the CDR3 is TGTGCCTGGAGAGCCGGGACAGGGGGTTATAACTATGGCTACACCTTC. Its translation is CAWRAGTGGYNYGYTF.

At least ten counts were recorded for this clonotype. The rearrangement links TRBV19 to TRBJ2-7, with D possibly matching TRBD1 (5 bases). Trimming left V 5 bases short and J 1 base short, with 12 bases between. Looked up from germline, CDR1 is LNHDA and CDR2 is SQIVND (reference sequence). CDR3 size: 14 residues. CDR3 sequence (DNA): TGTGCCAGTAGTCAACAGGCGACTTCCTACGAGCAGTACTTC. Its protein product is CASSQQATSYEQYF.

This clonotype showed up many times. V usage is TRBV27 and J usage is TRBJ1-1; D is ambiguous. Germline lookup yields CDR1 MNHEY and CDR2 SMNVEV (reference sequence). With 6 bases removed from V and 1 base from J, the gap between germline ends came to 9 bases. The CDR3 is 13 residues long. The CDR3 protein is CASRNHRNTEAFF. The CDR3 bases are TGTGCCAGCAGAAACCACAGGAACACTGAAGCTTTCTTT.

The table lists this clonotype with many counts. This chain joins TRBV7-2 and TRBJ1-1, with D hard to call. Per germline, CDR1 SGHTA and CDR2 FQGNSA. The CDR3 length is 14 residues. V was cut by 5 bases and J by 1 base, with 11 bases left in between. CDR3 sequence reads: CASSPGRTNTEAFF. CDR3 sequence (DNA): TGTGCCAGCAGCCCTGGACGGACGAACACTGAAGCTTTCTTT.

This clonotype was detected many times. This chain uses TRBV11-3 with TRBJ2-2; 8 bases align to TRBD1. Germline V gene sequence: CDR1 SGHNT, CDR2 YENEEA. The ends lost 0 bases at V and 4 bases at J; junction bases unmatched: 7. The CDR3 totals 17 residues. In nucleotides, the CDR3 is TGTGCCAGCAGCTTAGACTCAGGACAGGGAATCACCGGGGAGCTGTTTTTT. Translated, it gives CASSLDSGQGITGELFF.

This clonotype occurred a few times. A much bigger clone sits one base away, suggesting this may be a read error. The V call is TRBV2, the J call TRBJ2-1; D is undetermined. The J call may be incorrect, as the DNA end agrees better with TRBJ1-1. The CDR3 spans 17 residues. Germline assignment: CDR1 SNHLY and CDR2 FYNNEI. The CDR3 reads CASSEALLVESSVEAFF. CDR3 in DNA: TGTGCCAGCAGTGAAGCGCTTCTTGTAGAGTCTTCAGTTGAAGCTTTCTTT.

This clonotype was detected ten times or more. The V call is TRBV6-5, the J call TRBJ1-1; D is unclear. V lost 0 bases to trimming and J lost 0 bases, with 5 bases between them. Germline loops: CDR1 MNHEY, CDR2 SVGAGI. The CDR3 totals 14 residues. The CDR3 bases are TGTGCCAGCAGTTACTCTCGGATGAACACTGAAGCTTTCTTT. This sequence encodes CASSYSRMNTEAFF.

This clonotype was counted ten times or more. The genes are TRBV7-2 and TRBJ2-7, with D hard to call. Trimming shortened V by 4 bases and J by 0 bases, and 10 bases separated the two germline ends. Per germline, CDR1 SGHTA and CDR2 FQGNSA. The CDR3 runs 14 residues. The CDR3 reads CASSSTAYSYEQYF. In DNA, the CDR3 is TGTGCCAGCAGCTCGACGGCTTACTCCTACGAGCAGTACTTC.

Many counts were recorded for this clonotype. This rearrangement joins TRBV5-4 to TRBJ1-5; 9 bases are shared with TRBD1. Unmatched junction bases numbered 9, after V lost 4 bases and J lost 4 bases. Germline lookup yields CDR1 SGHNT and CDR2 YYREEE (reference sequence). This CDR3 contains 16 residues. The CDR3 sequence: CASSHMGQGQNQPQHF. In DNA form, the CDR3 reads TGTGCCAGCAGCCATATGGGACAGGGCCAGAATCAGCCCCAGCATTTT.

The V gene is TRBV27, the J gene TRBJ2-1; 10 bases agree with TRBD2. Looked up from germline, CDR1 is MNHEY and CDR2 is SMNVEV (reference sequence). J gave up 5 bases and V 8 bases, and 9 bases lay outside the gene matches. This CDR3 has 15 amino acids. Written as DNA, the CDR3 is TGTGCCAGCTGGGAAGGACTAGCGGTTCACAATGAGCAGTTCTTC. This codes for CASWEGLAVHNEQFF.

This clonotype has a count of ten or more. This chain joins TRBV20-1 and TRBJ2-7, with D possibly matching TRBD1 (6 bases). Germline V gives CDR1 DFQATT, CDR2 SNEGSKA (reference sequence). The CDR3 covers 13 residues. Trimming took off 3 bases at V and 5 bases at J, with 14 bases between the two ends. The CDR3 reads CSASDRLPDEQYF. CDR3 sequence (DNA): TGCAGTGCTAGCGACAGGCTCCCAGACGAGCAGTACTTC.

This clonotype was recorded many times. The chain carries TRBV6-2 or TRBV6-3 and TRBJ1-2; no firm D call. CDR3 length: 15 residues. Looked up from germline, CDR1 is MNHEY and CDR2 is SVGEGT. Trimming stripped 5 bases from V and 5 bases from J, with 18 bases between. The CDR3 protein is CASSPGPSLLYGYTF. The DNA of the CDR3 is TGTGCCAGCAGTCCAGGACCTTCCCTCTTATATGGCTACACCTTC.

About this clonotype: One end of the junction does not line up with germline, which may come from a read error. The chain links TRBV6-5 to TRBJ1-1; tentative D call: TRBD1 (6 bases). In germline, CDR1 is MNHEY, CDR2 SVGAGI. The CDR3 runs to 16 residues. The CDR3 is CASSWRQDLLNTETFF. CDR3 DNA sequence: TGTGCCAGCAGTTGGAGACAGGACCTACTGAACACTGAAACTTTCTTT.

Concerning this clonotype itself: A read error may account for a junction end that differs from germline. The chain joins TRBV12-3 or TRBV12-4 to TRBJ1-2; maybe TRBD1 (6 bases). The CDR3 loop spans 12 amino acids. The DNA of the CDR3 is TGTGCCAGCAGTTTAGGCGGACAGAGCCTATCCTTC. Translation gives CASSLGGQSLSF.

The chain links TRBV2 to TRBJ2-7; D remains unclear. Germline V gene sequence: CDR1 SNHLY, CDR2 FYNNEI. The CDR3 contains 12 residues. Trimming removed 6 bases from V and 3 bases from J, with 9 bases in between. The CDR3 is CASRGPNYEQYF. Written as DNA, the CDR3 is TGTGCCAGCAGAGGACCTAACTACGAGCAGTACTTC.

This clonotype was picked up many times. The chain recombines TRBV13 with TRBJ2-3; D remains ambiguous. The V gene lost 0 bases and the J gene lost 9 bases, with 10 bases spanning the gap. Per the germline V gene, CDR1 is PRHDT and CDR2 is FYEKMQ (reference sequence). This CDR3 comprises 13 residues. CDR3: CASSLGSRATQYF. CDR3 DNA sequence: TGTGCCAGCAGCTTAGGAAGTCGAGCCACGCAGTATTTT.